These 10 T cell receptor beta chains originate from one sample sequenced in a study of blood T cell repertoires in COVID-19. TCRdb keeps only in-frame clones here, not all; method: immunoSEQ multiplex PCR. Of 150,000 to 170,000 clones listed, around 84% were seen once; the top ten hold around 7.9%. The sequenced material came from PBMCs or T cells enriched from blood (not recorded which). The receptors originated from a man aged 50 to 59 who had recovered from COVID-19.

This clone was detected a few times. The chain combines TRBV12-5 with TRBJ2-7, with TRBD1 as a possible D gene (5 bases). The V and J ends lost 1 base and 4 bases respectively, with 11 bases between them. The germline V gene encodes CDR1 LGHNT and CDR2 FRNRAP. CDR3 length equals 14 residues. CDR3 sequence: CASGLGQPPYEQYF. CDR3 DNA sequence: TGTGCTAGTGGTTTGGGACAGCCCCCGTACGAGCAGTACTTC.

The chain joins TRBV9 to TRBJ2-2; 11 nucleotides agree with TRBD2. The ends lost 0 bases at V and 4 bases at J; junction bases unmatched: 5. Germline lookup yields CDR1 SGDLS and CDR2 YYNGEE. The CDR3 consists of 17 residues. This CDR3 is CASSVVGTSGGTGELFF. The CDR3 DNA follows: TGTGCCAGCAGCGTAGTAGGTACTAGCGGGGGCACCGGGGAGCTGTTTTTT.

This rearrangement joins TRBV7-9 to TRBJ2-5; 9 bases fit TRBD1. The trim removed 2 bases at V and 5 bases at J, leaving 6 bases unmatched. The CDR3 consists of 15 residues. From germline, CDR1 is SEHNR and CDR2 FQNEAQ (reference sequence). Here the CDR3 reads CASSLLSGQGETQYF. CDR3 DNA sequence: TGTGCCAGCAGCTTACTATCAGGACAGGGGGAGACCCAGTACTTC.

The table lists this clone with a few counts. The V gene is TRBV11-2, the J gene TRBJ1-3; 9 nucleotides line up with TRBD1. The CDR3 runs to 15 residues. J lost 7 bases, V lost 5 bases, and 9 bases had no gene match. CDR1 and CDR2 (germline): SGHAT, FQNNGV. CDR3 bases: TGTGCCAGCAGCCCCGCCGGGACAGGGAAGAACACCATATATTTT. This encodes CASSPAGTGKNTIYF.

The rearrangement links TRBV15 to TRBJ2-3; D is possibly TRBD1 (5 bases). The V and J ends lost 0 bases and 1 base respectively, with 11 bases between them. CDR3 length equals 16 residues. In germline, CDR1 is LNHNV, CDR2 YYDKDF (reference sequence). CDR3 bases: TGTGCCACCAGCAGAGATATCGGCAGGGGCACAGATACGCAGTATTTT. This codes for CATSRDIGRGTDTQYF. The complete variable domain, with remaining parts taken from reference TRBV15 and TRBJ2-3, reads DAMVIQNPRYQVTQFGKPVTLSCSQTLNHNVMYWYQQKSSQAPKLLFHYYDKDFNNEADTPDNFQSRRPNTSFCFLDIRSPGLGDTAMYLCATSRDIGRGTDTQYFGPGTRLTVL.

J is TRBJ1-3 and V is TRBV14, with TRBD1 identical over 8 bases. V lost 3 bases to trimming and J lost 3 bases; unmatched junction nucleotides: 7. Germline assignment: CDR1 SGHDN and CDR2 FVKESK. The CDR3 is 16 amino acids. CDR3 sequence (DNA): TGTGCCAGCAGCCAGGCGACAGGGGCGTTTGGAAACACCATATATTTT. Protein: CASSQATGAFGNTIYF.

The rearrangement links TRBV12-5 to TRBJ2-7; D not resolved. This CDR3 has 12 amino acids. V dropped 6 bases and J dropped 2 bases, with 8 bases sitting between them. CDR1 and CDR2 from the germline V gene are LGHNT and FRNRAP. CDR3 sequence: CASGVSTYEQYF. The CDR3 bases are TGTGCTAGTGGGGTCTCTACCTACGAGCAGTACTTC.

The genes are TRBV5-5 and TRBJ2-5; 8 bases fit TRBD1. The CDR3 contains 14 residues. From germline, CDR1 is SGHKS and CDR2 YYEKEE (reference sequence). With V trimmed by 1 base and J by 2 bases, 1 base remained unmatched. The CDR3 loop reads CASSLTGGQETQYF. The DNA of the CDR3 is TGTGCCAGCAGCTTGACAGGGGGTCAAGAGACCCAGTACTTC.

The chain recombines TRBV27 with TRBJ2-7; TRBD1 aligns across 8 bases. Germline V lookup: CDR1 MNHEY, CDR2 SMNVEV (reference sequence). The CDR3 has 12 residues. Losses at the gene ends were 10 bases for V and 6 bases for J; bases not matched to a gene: 8. The CDR3 sequence: CATRTGYGEQYF. The DNA of the CDR3 is TGTGCCACCCGGACAGGGTATGGCGAGCAGTACTTC.

The sample holds one count of this clone. The rearrangement links TRBV5-1 to TRBJ2-3, with 12 positions matching TRBD2. Per the germline V gene, CDR1 is SGHRS and CDR2 is YFSETQ. The CDR3 runs to 16 residues. Trimming removed 4 bases from V and 2 bases from J; junction bases left unmatched: 5. CDR3 sequence (DNA): TGCGCCAGCAGCCAGACTAGCGGGGGACCCACAGATACGCAGTATTTT. Its translation is CASSQTSGGPTDTQYF.